One and the same sample provided the 4 T cell receptor beta chains below, sequenced in a study of cytomegalovirus exposure and HLA in healthy donors. Use of 60 Vbeta and 13 Jbeta primers characterized the PCR. TCRdb keeps only in-frame clones here, not all; method: immunoSEQ multiplex PCR. The sample features about 200,000 clones, with around 0.74% in its top ten. The sample was PBMCs. Every receptor here comes from a boy younger than 18 in good health and CMV-seronegative.

Comment on this clone: Other DNA sequences in the same sample also yield this CDR3. This chain links TRBV19 with TRBJ2-7; 9 bases are shared with TRBD2. CDR3 length equals 15 residues. Germline-derived CDR1 and CDR2 are LNHDA and SQIVND (reference sequence). The V and J ends lost 3 bases and 1 base, in that order; junction bases with no gene match: 4. DNA of the CDR3: TGTGCCAGTAGTATGGGAAGCGGGGGGTCCTACGAGCAGTACTTC. As protein: CASSMGSGGSYEQYF.

The genes are TRBV28 and TRBJ1-1; D gene ambiguous. The CDR3 is 13 amino acids. From germline, CDR1 is MDHEN and CDR2 SYDVKM. Trimming took off 6 bases at V and 0 bases at J, with 8 bases between the two ends. The CDR3 DNA sequence: TGTGCCAGCAGGAGATTGATGAACACTGAAGCTTTCTTT. Its translation: CASRRLMNTEAFF.

The CDR3 bases are TGCGCCAGCAGCTCGAAGTCAACTAGCGGGGGTGGTGAGCAGTTCTTC. This sequence encodes CASSSKSTSGGGEQFF. This chain uses TRBV5-1 with TRBJ2-1; 11 bases map to TRBD2. The ends lost 3 bases at V and 9 bases at J; junction bases unmatched: 11. Germline CDR1 and CDR2: SGHRS and YFSETQ. The CDR3 extends over 16 amino acids.

V and J are TRBV6-5 and TRBJ1-2; D call uncertain. The V end lost 6 bases, the J end lost 5 bases, and 13 bases lay between the germline ends. The CDR3 is 13 amino acids. Germline V CDR1 and CDR2: MNHEY, SVGAGI. DNA for the CDR3: TGTGCCAGCAGGATGGGGAGGTTGTATGGCTACACCTTC. Its protein product is CASRMGRLYGYTF.